This passage covers 9 T cell receptor beta chains from one sample sequenced in a study of blood T cell repertoires in COVID-19. The protocol was immunoSEQ multiplex PCR, while the TCRdb copy is restricted to in-frame clones and leaves out a portion. This table holds 150,000 to 200,000 clones, approximately 85% found once. The sequencing input was peripheral blood. These receptor sequences come from a woman older than 75 with acute or convalescent COVID-19.

In its sample, this clone was seen many times. The chain uses TRBV2 and TRBJ1-4; a possible D gene is TRBD1 (6 bases). The CDR3 contains 15 residues. V was shortened by 5 bases and J by 0 bases, with 10 bases between the two germline ends. The germline CDR1 and CDR2 sequences are SNHLY and FYNNEI. The CDR3 region is CASSSDSSTNEKLFF. The DNA for the CDR3 is TGTGCCAGCAGTTCGGACAGTTCAACTAATGAAAAACTGTTTTTT.

This chain connects TRBV7-8 to TRBJ2-2; D is undetermined. Germline CDR1 reads SGHVS; CDR2 reads FQNEAQ. The V gene lost 5 bases and the J gene lost 6 bases, with 10 bases spanning the gap. This CDR3 region has 13 residues. The DNA of the CDR3 is TGTGCCAGCAGCCCCGACATTGCCGGGGAGCTGTTTTTT. Encoded protein: CASSPDIAGELFF.

J is TRBJ1-6 and V is TRBV5-6; tentative D call: TRBD1 (5 bases). This CDR3 has 15 residues. The V end lost 3 bases, the J end lost 5 bases, and 12 bases lay between the germline ends. Germline-derived CDR1 and CDR2 are SGHDT and YYEEEE. CDR3 region: CASSWGGLNNSPLHF. The DNA for the CDR3 is TGTGCCAGCAGCTGGGGGGGACTCAATAATTCACCCCTCCACTTT.

The chain uses TRBV4-1 and TRBJ2-5; 9 bases map to TRBD2. The germline V gene has CDR1 MGHRA and CDR2 YSYEKL. After removal of 5 bases from V and 1 base from J, the junction contained 8 bases not matched to a gene. This CDR3 contains 16 residues. This chain's CDR3 is CASSASGTRLQETQYF. As DNA, the CDR3 is TGCGCCAGCAGCGCTAGCGGGACGCGCCTCCAAGAGACCCAGTACTTC.

This chain's CDR3 is CSASFSGGAGGVETQYF. The CDR3 bases are TGCAGTGCTAGTTTTAGCGGGGGGGCCGGTGGGGTAGAGACCCAGTACTTC. The V and J genes are TRBV20-1 and TRBJ2-5, with 11 bases aligning to TRBD2. CDR1 and CDR2 (germline): DFQATT, SNEGSKA (reference sequence). V was clipped by 3 bases and J by 4 bases; unmatched bases: 13. The CDR3 sequence is 17 residues long.

This rearrangement joins TRBV11-2 to TRBJ2-3, with 10 bases matching TRBD2. The CDR3 sequence is 17 residues long. J lost 8 bases, V lost 1 base, and 12 bases had no gene match. Looked up from germline, CDR1 is SGHAT and CDR2 is FQNNGV. The CDR3 loop is CASSLVLLAGAGGTQYF. Written as DNA, the CDR3 is TGTGCCAGCAGCTTAGTTTTGCTAGCGGGGGCGGGCGGTACGCAGTATTTT.

This chain joins TRBV11-2 and TRBJ2-3, with 11 nucleotides matching TRBD1. V shed 3 bases, J shed 3 bases, and the junction held 14 bases outside the gene matches. The CDR3 length is 19 residues. Germline V gene data show CDR1 as SGHAT and CDR2 as FQNNGV. This CDR3 reads CASSFGLDWTGGETDTQYF. In DNA, the CDR3 is TGTGCCAGCAGCTTCGGGCTCGACTGGACAGGGGGCGAAACAGATACGCAGTATTTT.

V usage is TRBV7-9 and J usage is TRBJ1-2, with 10 bases aligning to TRBD1. The junction had 4 bases not matched to a gene; V was cut back by 4 bases and J by 2 bases. This CDR3 comprises 15 residues. The germline V gene has CDR1 SEHNR and CDR2 FQNEAQ (reference sequence). This CDR3 reads CASSSWGQGNYGYTF. For the CDR3, the DNA is TGTGCCAGCAGCTCGTGGGGACAGGGGAACTATGGCTACACCTTC.

This clone was seen just once. The V gene is TRBV3-1 (or the pseudogene TRBV3-2), the J gene TRBJ2-1; 9 bases are shared with TRBD1. Trimming removed 3 bases from V and 9 bases from J; junction bases left unmatched: 9. The CDR3 loop spans 15 amino acids. Germline assignment: CDR1 LGHDT and CDR2 YNNKEL (reference sequence). The CDR3 sequence: CASSQAGTGWGEQFF. The CDR3 DNA reads TGTGCCAGCAGCCAGGCCGGGACAGGGTGGGGTGAGCAGTTCTTC.